The clone carrying this TCR beta chain occurred a few times. Antigen unknown. This sample stems from a study of CD8 T cells in ankylosing spondylitis. The study, taken as a whole, reports: The study identified a TCR beta motif of eight highly homologous variants that appeared characteristic of ankylosing spondylitis blood. Earlier reports found some motif variants in synovial fluid and blood in reactive arthritis.

The V segment lost 5 bases and the J segment 3 bases; nucleotides outside the gene matches: 6. The CDR3 runs 15 residues. Germline-derived CDR1 and CDR2 are MNHNS and SASEGT. Libraries of TCR beta came from quantitative 5'-RACE with molecular barcodes. One entry per CDR3 protein results from TCRdb running MiXCR on the 5' RACE reads. The profile shows 800,000 to 900,000 distinct CDR3 sequences, approximately 10% of them singletons. The clonotype was recovered from a male donor with ankylosing spondylitis. The sequencing sample was made of blood, either unsorted or a sorted T cell fraction (not recorded which). The chain combines TRBV6-1 with TRBJ2-2; 7 bases are shared with TRBD1. The CDR3 DNA is TGTGCCAGCAGTAAAGGGGGCATGGACACCGGGGAGCTGTTTTTT. It specifies CASSKGGMDTGELFF.